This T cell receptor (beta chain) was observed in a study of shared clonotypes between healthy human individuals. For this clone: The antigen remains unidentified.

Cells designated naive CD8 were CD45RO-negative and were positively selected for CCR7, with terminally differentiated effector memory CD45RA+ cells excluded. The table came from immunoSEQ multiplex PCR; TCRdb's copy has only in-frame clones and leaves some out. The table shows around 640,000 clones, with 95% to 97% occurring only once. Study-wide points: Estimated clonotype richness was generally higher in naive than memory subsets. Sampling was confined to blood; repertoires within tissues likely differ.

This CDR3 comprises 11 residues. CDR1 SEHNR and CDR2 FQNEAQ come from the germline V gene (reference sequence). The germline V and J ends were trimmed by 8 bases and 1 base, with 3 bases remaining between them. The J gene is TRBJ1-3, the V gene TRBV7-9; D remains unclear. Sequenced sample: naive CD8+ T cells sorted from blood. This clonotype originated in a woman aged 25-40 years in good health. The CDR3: CASRSGNTIYF. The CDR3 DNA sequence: TGTGCCAGCCGATCTGGAAACACCATATATTTT. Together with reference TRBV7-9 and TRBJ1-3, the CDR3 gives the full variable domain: DTGVSQNPRHKITKRGQNVTFRCDPISEHNRLYWYRQTLGQGPEFLTYFQNEAQLEKSRLLSDRFSAERPKGSFSTLEIQRTEQGDSAMYLCASRSGNTIYFGEGSWLTVV.